This entry lists 17 T cell receptor beta chains sequenced from one sample in a study of neurological immune-mediated disorders. One entry per CDR3 protein, called by TCRdb with MiXCR from the 5' RACE reads. The sample has more than 40,000 distinct CDR3 sequences, 1.9% seen once; the top ten hold around 2.3%. The material sequenced was PBMCs. The receptors shown here come from a woman aged 40 to 50 with multiple sclerosis.

There are many counts of this clonotype. The chain is built from TRBV7-2 and TRBJ2-1; no clear D gene. Deletions cut 0 bases from V and 7 bases from J, with 19 bases between. The length of the CDR3 is 17 residues. The V gene's germline CDR1 is SGHTA and CDR2 FQGNSA. CDR3 bases: TGTGCCAGCAGCTTAGCGCATTCCCCTCGCGTAGGGAATGAGCAGTTCTTC. Amino acid sequence: CASSLAHSPRVGNEQFF.

This clonotype was detected ten times or more. CDR3 residues: CASSALFPSPLHF. The CDR3 region has the DNA TGTGCCAGCAGCGCACTCTTCCCCTCACCCCTCCACTTT. The V and J genes are TRBV5-5 and TRBJ1-6; D is ambiguous. V lost 4 bases and J lost 10, with 12 bases in between. Germline CDR1 reads SGHKS; CDR2 reads YYEKEE (reference sequence). The CDR3 is 13 amino acids.

This clonotype was seen at least ten times. The CDR3: CASSPQMSPSYNEQFF. CDR3 nucleotides: TGTGCCAGCAGCCCCCAGATGAGCCCCTCCTACAATGAGCAGTTCTTC. This chain uses TRBV11-2 with TRBJ2-1; D gene unclear. V was pared by 5 bases and J by 0 bases, with 14 bases between. The length of the CDR3 is 16 residues. Germline CDR1 and CDR2: SGHAT and FQNNGV.

This clonotype came up many times. The chain combines TRBV5-1 with TRBJ2-1, with 8 bases aligning to TRBD2. There are 16 residues in the CDR3. With 1 base clipped from V and 5 bases from J, the junction kept 8 bases outside the gene matches. From germline, CDR1 is SGHRS and CDR2 YFSETQ. As DNA, the CDR3 is TGCGCCAGCAGCTTGACGGGAAGCGGGGGAAACAATGAGCAGTTCTTC. Translation gives CASSLTGSGGNNEQFF.

This clonotype was observed a handful of times. The chain uses TRBV9 and TRBJ2-2; a weak D match, TRBD1 (5 bases). The CDR3 runs to 15 residues. The V gene lost 0 bases and the J gene lost 4 bases, with 10 bases spanning the gap. Germline CDR1 SGDLS, CDR2 YYNGEE. This CDR3 reads CASSVEGWSTGELFF. As DNA, the CDR3 is TGTGCCAGCAGCGTAGAGGGGTGGAGCACCGGGGAGCTGTTTTTT.

This clonotype was seen ten or more times. The chain uses TRBV7-9 and TRBJ1-1; D not certain. Germline-derived CDR1 and CDR2 are SEHNR and FQNEAQ (reference sequence). The CDR3 is 15 amino acids. V gave up 1 base and J gave up 4 bases, with 13 bases separating them. The CDR3 DNA follows: TGTGCCAGCAGCTTAGGTCCCGCAGACCTCACTGAAGCTTTCTTT. Translated, it gives CASSLGPADLTEAFF. The full variable domain, completed using reference TRBV7-9 and TRBJ1-1, is DTGVSQNPRHKITKRGQNVTFRCDPISEHNRLYWYRQTLGQGPEFLTYFQNEAQLEKSRLLSDRFSAERPKGSFSTLEIQRTEQGDSAMYLCASSLGPADLTEAFFGQGTRLTVV.

This clonotype was counted many times. The J gene is TRBJ2-7, the V gene TRBV7-9, with 9 positions matching TRBD1. CDR3 length: 13 residues. Germline V gene data show CDR1 as SEHNR and CDR2 as FQNEAQ (reference sequence). V lost 3 bases and J lost 5; bases outside the gene matches: 2. In DNA form, the CDR3 reads TGTGCCAGCAGCTTCGGACAGGGGAACGAGCAGTACTTC. This sequence encodes CASSFGQGNEQYF.

This clonotype showed up many times. The chain couples TRBV5-1 to TRBJ2-3; D unresolved. Germline V gene lookup returns CDR1 SGHRS and CDR2 YFSETQ. The CDR3 loop spans 15 amino acids. With 0 bases removed from V and 4 bases from J, the gap between germline ends came to 12 bases. CDR3 nucleotides: TGCGCCAGCAGCTTGGAACCGAACCTTCCAGATACGCAGTATTTT. Translation gives CASSLEPNLPDTQYF.

This clonotype was picked up many times. The chain links TRBV3-1 to TRBJ2-3; D may match TRBD1 or TRBD2 (5 bases each). The germline CDR1 and CDR2 sequences are LGHDT and YNNKEL (reference sequence). The V end lost 6 bases, the J end lost 3 bases, and 19 bases lay between the germline ends. The CDR3 contains 16 residues. CDR3 protein: CASSDFGDVGTDTQYF. Here the CDR3 DNA reads TGTGCCAGCAGTGATTTCGGGGACGTTGGGACAGATACGCAGTATTTT.

This clonotype was observed many times. V usage is TRBV7-2 and J usage is TRBJ2-1; 10 positions match TRBD2. Germline V CDR1 and CDR2: SGHTA, FQGNSA. The CDR3 is 19 residues long. Trimming cost V 5 bases and J 0 bases; bases outside gene matches: 13. As DNA, the CDR3 is TGTGCCAGCAGCCAAGCGGCTAGCGGGGGCCTTAGCTCCTACAATGAGCAGTTCTTC. Its protein product is CASSQAASGGLSSYNEQFF.

This clonotype was picked up many times. V is TRBV20-1 and J is TRBJ1-5; TRBD1 matches 7 bases. Germline loops: CDR1 DFQATT, CDR2 SNEGSKA (reference sequence). This CDR3 region has 16 residues. V was clipped by 0 bases and J by 0 bases; unmatched bases: 5. CDR3 coding DNA: TGCAGTGCTAGAGAGACGGGACAGAATAGCAATCAGCCCCAGCATTTT. Encoded protein: CSARETGQNSNQPQHF.

This clonotype was detected ten times or more. The junction departs from germline at one end; a sequencing error may be responsible. The chain couples TRBV24-1 to TRBJ2-4; no firm D call. The germline V gene encodes CDR1 KGHDR and CDR2 SFDVKD. CDR3 length: 15 residues. The CDR3 loop reads CATSDSRDVSNTQYF. CDR3 bases: TGTGCCACCAGTGACTCCCGAGATGTTAGCAACACTCAGTACTTC.

This clonotype was counted many times. The chain employs TRBV6-5 and TRBJ1-1; D is possibly TRBD1 (5 bases). The V and J ends lost 2 bases and 4 bases respectively, with 11 bases between them. Germline values: CDR1 MNHEY, CDR2 SVGAGI. The CDR3 consists of 14 residues. CDR3 sequence: CASSYEGESTEAFF. CDR3 DNA sequence: TGTGCCAGCAGTTACGAAGGGGAGAGCACTGAAGCTTTCTTT.

This clonotype showed up many times. The chain uses TRBV20-1 and TRBJ2-3; TRBD2 matches at 12 bases. The V segment lost 6 bases and the J segment 1 base; nucleotides outside the gene matches: 8. Per germline, CDR1 DFQATT and CDR2 SNEGSKA (reference sequence). This CDR3 comprises 16 residues. The CDR3 reads CSAAFLAGGGTDTQYF. The CDR3 DNA reads TGCAGTGCCGCTTTCCTAGCGGGGGGGGGCACAGATACGCAGTATTTT.

In its sample, this clonotype was seen many times. The chain joins TRBV7-2 to TRBJ2-1; weak D call: TRBD1 (6 bases). The V and J ends lost 4 bases and 13 bases respectively, with 17 bases between them. This CDR3 contains 13 residues. Germline loops: CDR1 SGHTA, CDR2 FQGNSA. The CDR3 coding sequence is TGTGCCAGCAGCTCCGACCCACAGGGTCTTCAGTTCTTC. Its translation is CASSSDPQGLQFF.

As concerns this clonotype: A much larger clonotype is one base distant, so this may be a read error. The gene calls are TRBV20-1 and TRBJ1-5; 7 bases are a match to TRBD1. This CDR3 region has 13 residues. Germline V gene lookup returns CDR1 DFQATT and CDR2 SNEGSKA (reference sequence). Here the CDR3 reads CSASSGTGQPQNF. As DNA, the CDR3 is TGCAGTGCTAGCTCCGGGACGGGACAGCCCCAGAATTTT.

This clonotype was seen many times. The chain links TRBV5-5 to TRBJ2-2; D is perhaps TRBD1 or TRBD2 (5 bases each). Germline V CDR1 and CDR2: SGHKS, YYEKEE (reference sequence). The V and J ends lost 0 bases and 6 bases respectively, with 21 bases between them. The CDR3 extends over 18 amino acids. The CDR3 DNA sequence: TGTGCCAGCAGCTTGGGTTTTCTCCGGGACGGGGACGCCGGGGAGCTGTTTTTT. This translates into CASSLGFLRDGDAGELFF.